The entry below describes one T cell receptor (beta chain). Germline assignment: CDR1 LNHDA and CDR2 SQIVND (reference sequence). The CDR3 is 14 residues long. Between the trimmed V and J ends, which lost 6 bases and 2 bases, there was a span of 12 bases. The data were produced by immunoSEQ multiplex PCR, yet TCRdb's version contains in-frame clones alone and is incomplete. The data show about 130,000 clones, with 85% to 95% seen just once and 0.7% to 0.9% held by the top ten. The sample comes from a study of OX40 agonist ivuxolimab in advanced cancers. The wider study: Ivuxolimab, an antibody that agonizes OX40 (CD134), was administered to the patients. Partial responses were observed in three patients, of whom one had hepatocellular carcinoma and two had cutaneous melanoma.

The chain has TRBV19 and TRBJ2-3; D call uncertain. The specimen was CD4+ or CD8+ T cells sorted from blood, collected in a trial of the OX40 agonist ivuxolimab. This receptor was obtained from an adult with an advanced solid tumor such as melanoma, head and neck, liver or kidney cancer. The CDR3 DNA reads TGTGCCAGTAGCCCCGGGCCTTCCACAGATACGCAGTATTTT. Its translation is CASSPGPSTDTQYF.